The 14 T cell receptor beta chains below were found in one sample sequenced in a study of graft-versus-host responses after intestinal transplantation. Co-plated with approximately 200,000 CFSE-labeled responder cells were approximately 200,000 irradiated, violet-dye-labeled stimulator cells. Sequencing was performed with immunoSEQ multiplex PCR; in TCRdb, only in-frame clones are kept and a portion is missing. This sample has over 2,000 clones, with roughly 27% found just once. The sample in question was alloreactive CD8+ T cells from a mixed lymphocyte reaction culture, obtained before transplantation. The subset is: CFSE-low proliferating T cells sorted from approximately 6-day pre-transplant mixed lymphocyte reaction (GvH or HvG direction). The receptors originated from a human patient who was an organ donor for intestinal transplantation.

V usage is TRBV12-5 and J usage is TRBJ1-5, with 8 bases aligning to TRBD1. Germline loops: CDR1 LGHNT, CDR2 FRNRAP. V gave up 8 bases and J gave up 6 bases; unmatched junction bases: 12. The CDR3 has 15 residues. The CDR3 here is CASWRGQVYVQPQHF. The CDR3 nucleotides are TGTGCTAGTTGGCGGGGACAGGTATACGTTCAGCCCCAGCATTTT.

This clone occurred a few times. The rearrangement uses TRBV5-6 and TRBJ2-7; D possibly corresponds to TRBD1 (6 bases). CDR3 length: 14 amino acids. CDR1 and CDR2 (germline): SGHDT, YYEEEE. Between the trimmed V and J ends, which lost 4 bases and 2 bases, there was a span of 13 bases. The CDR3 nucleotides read TGTGCCAGCAGCGGGGACAACCGACCCTACGAGCAGTACTTC. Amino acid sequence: CASSGDNRPYEQYF.

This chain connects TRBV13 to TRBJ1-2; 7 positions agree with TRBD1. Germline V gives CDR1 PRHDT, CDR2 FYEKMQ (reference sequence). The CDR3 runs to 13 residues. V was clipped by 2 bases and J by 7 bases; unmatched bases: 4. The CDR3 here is CASSLLAGGGYTF. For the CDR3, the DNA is TGTGCCAGCAGCTTATTGGCAGGGGGTGGCTACACCTTC.

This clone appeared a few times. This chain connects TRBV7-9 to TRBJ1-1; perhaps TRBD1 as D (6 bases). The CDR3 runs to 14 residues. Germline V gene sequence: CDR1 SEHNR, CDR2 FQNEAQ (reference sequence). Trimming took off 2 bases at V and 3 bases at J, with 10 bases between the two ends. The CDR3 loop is CASSLQGRDTEAFF. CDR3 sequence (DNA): TGTGCCAGCAGCTTACAGGGGAGGGACACTGAAGCTTTCTTT.

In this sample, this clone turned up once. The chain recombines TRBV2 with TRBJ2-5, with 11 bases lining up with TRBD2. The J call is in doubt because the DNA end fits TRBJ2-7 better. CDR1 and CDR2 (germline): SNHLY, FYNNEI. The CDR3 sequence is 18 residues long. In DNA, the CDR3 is TGTGCCAGCAGTGAATGGGGTAGCGGGGGGGCCGGATCCTACGAGCAGTACTTC. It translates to CASSEWGSGGAGSYEQYF.

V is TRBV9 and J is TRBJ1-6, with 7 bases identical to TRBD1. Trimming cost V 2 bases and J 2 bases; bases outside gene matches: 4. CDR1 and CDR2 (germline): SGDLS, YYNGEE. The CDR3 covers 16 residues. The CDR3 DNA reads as TGTGCCAGCAGCGTTACAGGGGACGCCTATAATTCACCCCTCCACTTT. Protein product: CASSVTGDAYNSPLHF.

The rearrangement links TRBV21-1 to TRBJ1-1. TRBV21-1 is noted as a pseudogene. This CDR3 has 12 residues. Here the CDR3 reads CASLKSNTEAFF. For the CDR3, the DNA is TGTGCCAGCCTTAAATCGAACACTGAAGCTTTCTTT.

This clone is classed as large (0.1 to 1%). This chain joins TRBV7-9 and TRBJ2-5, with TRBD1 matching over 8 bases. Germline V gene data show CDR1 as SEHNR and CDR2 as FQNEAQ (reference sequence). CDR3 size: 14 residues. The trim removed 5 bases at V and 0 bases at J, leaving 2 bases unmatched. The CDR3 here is CASSPTGDQETQYF. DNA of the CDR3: TGTGCCAGCAGCCCGACAGGGGACCAAGAGACCCAGTACTTC.

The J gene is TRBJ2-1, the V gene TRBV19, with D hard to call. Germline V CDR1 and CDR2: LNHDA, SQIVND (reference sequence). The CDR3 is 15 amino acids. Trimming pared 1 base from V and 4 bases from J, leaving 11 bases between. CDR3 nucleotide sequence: TGTGCCAGTAGTATAGTTGCGGCCCCGTACAATGAGCAGTTCTTC. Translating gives CASSIVAAPYNEQFF.

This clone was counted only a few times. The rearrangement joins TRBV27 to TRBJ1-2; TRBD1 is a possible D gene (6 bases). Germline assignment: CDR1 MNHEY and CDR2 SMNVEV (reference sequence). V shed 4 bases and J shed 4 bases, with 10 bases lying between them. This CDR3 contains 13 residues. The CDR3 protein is CASSWGRSYGYTF. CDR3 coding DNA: TGTGCCAGCAGTTGGGGGCGCAGCTATGGCTACACCTTC.

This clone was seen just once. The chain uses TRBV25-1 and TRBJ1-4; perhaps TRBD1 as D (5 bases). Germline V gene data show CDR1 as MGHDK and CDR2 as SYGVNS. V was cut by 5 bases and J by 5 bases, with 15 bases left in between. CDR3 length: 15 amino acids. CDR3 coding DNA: TGTGCCAGCAGTCTTCACGGGGGAGCAAATGAAAAACTGTTTTTT. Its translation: CASSLHGGANEKLFF.

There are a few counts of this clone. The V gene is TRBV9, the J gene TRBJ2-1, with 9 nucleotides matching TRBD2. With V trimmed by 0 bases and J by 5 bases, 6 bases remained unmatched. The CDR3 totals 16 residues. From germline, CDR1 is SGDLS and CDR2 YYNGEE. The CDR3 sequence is CASSVGERGVDNEQFF. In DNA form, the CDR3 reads TGTGCCAGCAGCGTAGGGGAGCGGGGGGTAGACAATGAGCAGTTCTTC.

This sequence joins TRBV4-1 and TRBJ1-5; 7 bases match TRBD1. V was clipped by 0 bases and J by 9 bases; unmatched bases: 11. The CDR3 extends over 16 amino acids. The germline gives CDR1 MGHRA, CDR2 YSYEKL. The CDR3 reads CASSQEGRQGRMPQHF. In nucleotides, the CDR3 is TGCGCCAGCAGCCAAGAGGGCCGACAGGGAAGGATGCCCCAGCATTTT.

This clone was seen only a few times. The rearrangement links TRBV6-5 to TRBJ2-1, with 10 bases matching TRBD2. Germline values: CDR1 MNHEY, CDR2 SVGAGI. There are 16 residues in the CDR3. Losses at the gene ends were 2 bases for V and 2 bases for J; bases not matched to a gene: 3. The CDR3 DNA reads TGTGCCAGCAGTTACCGGAGCGGGGGGGCCTACAATGAGCAGTTCTTC. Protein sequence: CASSYRSGGAYNEQFF.